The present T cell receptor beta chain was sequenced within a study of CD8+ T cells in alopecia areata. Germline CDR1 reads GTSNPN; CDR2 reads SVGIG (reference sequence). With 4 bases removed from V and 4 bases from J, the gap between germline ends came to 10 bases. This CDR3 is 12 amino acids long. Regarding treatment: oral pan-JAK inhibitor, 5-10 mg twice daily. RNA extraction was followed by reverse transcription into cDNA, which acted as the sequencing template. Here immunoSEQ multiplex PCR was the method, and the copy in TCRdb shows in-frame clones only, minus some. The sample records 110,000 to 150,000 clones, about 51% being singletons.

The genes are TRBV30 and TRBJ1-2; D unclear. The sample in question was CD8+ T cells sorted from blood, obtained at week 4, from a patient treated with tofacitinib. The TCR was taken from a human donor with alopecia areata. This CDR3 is CAWMNKGYGYTF. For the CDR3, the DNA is TGTGCCTGGATGAACAAGGGCTATGGCTACACCTTC.